This T cell receptor beta chain was sequenced in a study of CD8+ T cells in alopecia areata. General study findings and limits: The study also sequences resident alphabeta T cells of normal skin in scalp samples. Expanded CD8+ clones among the top 100, as well as scalp clonality, were significantly decreased by tofacitinib.

From germline, CDR1 is SGHAT and CDR2 FQDESV (reference sequence). The V and J ends lost 3 bases and 4 bases, in that order; junction bases with no gene match: 7. CDR3 length equals 16 residues. Treatment indicated: oral pan-JAK inhibitor, 5-10 mg twice daily. Sequencing templates came from extracted RNA that was reverse transcribed into cDNA. Some clones are missing from TCRdb's copy, which holds only in-frame ones; the method was immunoSEQ multiplex PCR. The table has approximately 280,000 clones, roughly 60% seen once. In this sample, this clone turned up once. Antigen specificity is unknown. This specimen consisted of CD4+ T cells sorted from blood, obtained at week 24, from a patient treated with tofacitinib. This chain connects TRBV11-1 to TRBJ2-2; 8 bases are a match to TRBD1. The receptor comes from a human donor with alopecia areata. The CDR3 coding sequence is TGTGCCAGCAGCTTCAGGGGGCCCCTAGCCACCGGGGAGCTGTTTTTT. It is translated as CASSFRGPLATGELFF.